This TCR beta chain was profiled in a study of T cells after yellow fever vaccination. In this sample, this clonotype turned up a few times. Using its own MiXCR run on the 5' RACE reads, TCRdb lists one record per CDR3 protein. The repertoire has around 600,000 distinct CDR3 sequences, 9% to 15% of them found once; the top ten carry about 15%. CDR1 and CDR2 from the germline V gene are LNHDA and SQIVND (reference sequence). Trimming stripped 5 bases from V and 6 bases from J, with 19 bases between. This CDR3 has 15 amino acids. The sample consisted of PBMCs, taken on the day of the yellow fever booster vaccination. This receptor was taken from a man younger than 45 who received the YFV17D yellow fever vaccine. V is TRBV19 and J is TRBJ1-1; D gene ambiguous. DNA of the CDR3: TGTGCCAGTAGTTCGGTTTCGTGGGGATCCCCTGAAGCTTTCTTT. Encoded protein: CASSSVSWGSPEAFF. The full variable domain, in which reference TRBV19 and TRBJ1-1 provide the parts outside the CDR3, is DGGITQSPKYLFRKEGQNVTLSCEQNLNHDAMYWYRQDPGQGLRLIYYSQIVNDFQKGDIAEGYSVSREKKESFPLTVTSAQKNPTAFYLCASSSVSWGSPEAFFGQGTRLTVV.